A single sample is the source of the 24 T cell receptor beta chains below, sequenced in a study of control samples from healthy donors and cancer patients. Clones were read by immunoSEQ multiplex PCR, and TCRdb kept only the in-frame ones, dropping some. The sample table includes approximately 190,000 clones. Input material: blood. These receptors were collected from a woman under 40 in good health.

The V gene is TRBV11-2, the J gene TRBJ1-5; tentative D call: TRBD1 (5 bases). Germline values: CDR1 SGHAT, CDR2 FQNNGV. V was trimmed by 5 bases and J by 4 bases, leaving 15 bases between them. The CDR3 loop spans 15 amino acids. The CDR3 nucleotides are TGTGCCAGCAGCACCACGGGGACCCAAAATCAGCCCCAGCATTTT. Its translation: CASSTTGTQNQPQHF.

V usage is TRBV15 and J usage is TRBJ1-1; 7 bases map to TRBD1. V shed 4 bases, J shed 5 bases, and the junction held 7 bases outside the gene matches. Per the germline V gene, CDR1 is LNHNV and CDR2 is YYDKDF (reference sequence). CDR3 length: 14 amino acids. The CDR3 DNA follows: TGTGCCACCAGCACCCTACAGGGGAGTACTGAAGCTTTCTTT. Its translation: CATSTLQGSTEAFF.

The rearrangement links TRBV28 to TRBJ1-4; D remains ambiguous. V shed 7 bases and J shed 0 bases, with 18 bases lying between them. Germline values: CDR1 MDHEN, CDR2 SYDVKM. The CDR3 consists of 17 residues. Here the CDR3 DNA reads TGTGCCAGCAACCCGACCCCCCAGACTGCAACTAATGAAAAACTGTTTTTT. It encodes CASNPTPQTATNEKLFF.

V usage is TRBV2 and J usage is TRBJ1-2, with 12 nucleotides matching TRBD1. Germline V CDR1 and CDR2: SNHLY, FYNNEI. This CDR3 has 14 amino acids. With 10 bases clipped from V and 7 bases from J, the junction kept 10 bases outside the gene matches. CDR3 sequence: CATKPRDRGPGYTF. The CDR3 nucleotides are TGTGCCACTAAACCCCGGGACAGGGGGCCTGGCTACACCTTC.

The chain joins TRBV6-5 to TRBJ1-2; D uncertain. CDR1 is MNHEY and CDR2 is SVGAGI in the germline V gene. Trimming stripped 8 bases from V and 7 bases from J, with 23 bases between. The CDR3 is 15 amino acids. The CDR3 reads CASLDQIGQRGGYTF. For the CDR3, the DNA is TGTGCCAGCCTAGATCAAATCGGGCAACGGGGTGGCTACACCTTC.

This rearrangement joins TRBV4-3 to TRBJ1-2; no reliable D call. The CDR3 length is 15 residues. The germline CDR1 and CDR2 sequences are LGHNA and YSLEER. With 0 bases removed from V and 6 bases from J, the gap between germline ends came to 14 bases. As DNA, the CDR3 is TGCGCCAGCAGCCAAGAGTACAACGGTTGGAATGGCTACACCTTC. It specifies CASSQEYNGWNGYTF.

This chain links TRBV6-5 with TRBJ2-2; TRBD1 aligns across 7 bases. The CDR3 contains 16 residues. V trimming: 2 bases; J trimming: 2 bases; junction bases outside the gene matches: 5. Germline V lookup: CDR1 MNHEY, CDR2 SVGAGI. The CDR3 spells CASSYMTGLNTGELFF. In DNA, the CDR3 is TGTGCCAGCAGTTACATGACAGGGTTAAACACCGGGGAGCTGTTTTTT.

The chain combines TRBV6-4 with TRBJ1-2; the D is unclear. This CDR3 is built from 15 residues. Germline-derived CDR1 and CDR2 are MRHNA and SNTAGT. The V and J ends lost 3 bases and 9 bases respectively, with 20 bases between them. CDR3 sequence: CASSDGRSGGSRYTF. The CDR3 nucleotides read TGTGCCAGCAGTGATGGTCGATCAGGCGGGTCGCGCTACACCTTC.

The chain joins TRBV7-2 to TRBJ2-3; D is perhaps TRBD1 or TRBD2 (5 bases each). This CDR3 has 15 residues. CDR1 is SGHTA and CDR2 is FQGNSA in the germline V gene. V lost 1 base and J 6 bases, leaving 14 bases between the germline ends. Written as DNA, the CDR3 is TGTGCCAGCAGCTTAGAAACCCCGTGGGGGGATACGCAGTATTTT. This codes for CASSLETPWGDTQYF.

The V and J genes are TRBV4-3 and TRBJ1-5, with 9 nucleotides matching TRBD1. The length of the CDR3 is 17 residues. V lost 3 bases, J lost 0 bases, and 6 bases stayed unmatched. CDR1 and CDR2 from the germline V gene are LGHNA and YSLEER. The CDR3 region has the DNA TGCGCCAGCAGCCAGGACAGGGGCAGGTTTAGCAATCAGCCCCAGCATTTT. This translates into CASSQDRGRFSNQPQHF.

The V and J genes are TRBV5-1 and TRBJ2-5; D possibly corresponds to TRBD1 (6 bases). Per germline, CDR1 SGHRS and CDR2 YFSETQ. V was shortened by 5 bases and J by 4 bases, with 24 bases between the two germline ends. The CDR3 runs to 17 residues. This CDR3 reads CASSLWVGQPEGETQYF. CDR3 DNA sequence: TGCGCCAGCAGTTTGTGGGTTGGACAGCCCGAGGGAGAGACCCAGTACTTC. Looking up the rest from reference TRBV5-1 and TRBJ2-5 gives the full variable domain: KAGVTQTPRYLIKTRGQQVTLSCSPISGHRSVSWYQQTPGQGLQFLFEYFSETQRNKGNFPGRFSGRQFSNSRSEMNVSTLELGDSALYLCASSLWVGQPEGETQYFGPGTRLLVL.

The CDR3 DNA sequence: TGCGCCAGCAGCTGGCGGACAGGGGAGAGGACTGAAGCTTTCTTT. It codes for CASSWRTGERTEAFF. The chain has TRBV5-1 and TRBJ1-1, with TRBD1 matching 9 bases. Germline V lookup: CDR1 SGHRS, CDR2 YFSETQ. The CDR3 covers 15 residues. V gave up 3 bases and J gave up 5 bases; unmatched junction bases: 8.

The J gene is TRBJ1-6, the V gene TRBV7-9; D call uncertain. Germline CDR1 SEHNR, CDR2 FQNEAQ (reference sequence). V dropped 2 bases and J dropped 14 bases, with 13 bases sitting between them. The CDR3 consists of 13 residues. The CDR3 sequence is CASSLFDVITLHF. The CDR3 DNA reads as TGTGCCAGCAGCTTATTCGACGTTATAACCCTCCACTTT.

The gene calls are TRBV30 and TRBJ1-5, with D possibly being TRBD1 (6 bases). Per germline, CDR1 GTSNPN and CDR2 SVGIG (reference sequence). This CDR3 region has 14 residues. Trimming took 4 bases from V and 0 from J, leaving 10 bases between them. The CDR3 nucleotides are TGTGCCTGGAACGACAGGCATAGCAATCAGCCCCAGCATTTT. Encoded protein: CAWNDRHSNQPQHF.

The V and J genes are TRBV7-9 and TRBJ1-6; unclear D gene. The V end was cut by 1 base, the J end by 10 bases, with 14 bases between. Germline-derived CDR1 and CDR2 are SEHNR and FQNEAQ (reference sequence). CDR3 size: 15 residues. The CDR3 is CASSLEEGGRSPLHF. Written as DNA, the CDR3 is TGTGCCAGCAGCTTAGAGGAGGGAGGACGATCACCCCTCCACTTT.

The V and J genes are TRBV2 and TRBJ2-7; D ambiguous. The CDR3 spans 13 residues. Germline values: CDR1 SNHLY, CDR2 FYNNEI. Between the trimmed V and J ends, which lost 8 bases and 2 bases, there was a span of 13 bases. The CDR3 nucleotides read TGTGCCAGCGGTACGGGTCTGACCTACGAGCAGTACTTC. Translated, it gives CASGTGLTYEQYF.

A remark on this clone: The identical CDR3 is also encoded by other nucleotide sequences in the sample. The chain is built from TRBV7-2 and TRBJ1-5, with TRBD1 as a possible D gene (6 bases). Germline-derived CDR1 and CDR2 are SGHTA and FQGNSA. Deletions cut 5 bases from V and 2 bases from J, with 10 bases between. The CDR3 is 14 residues long. In nucleotides, the CDR3 is TGTGCCAGCAGCACGAGGACAGGCAATCAGCCCCAGCATTTT. It yields the protein CASSTRTGNQPQHF.

The rearrangement joins TRBV7-6 to TRBJ2-3; 11 bases fit TRBD2. Germline V gene sequence: CDR1 SGHVS, CDR2 FNYEAQ. The CDR3 totals 14 residues. With 1 base clipped from V and 9 bases from J, the junction kept 3 bases outside the gene matches. The CDR3: CASSLGLAGYTQYF. The DNA for the CDR3 is TGTGCCAGCAGCTTAGGACTAGCGGGGTACACGCAGTATTTT.

The V gene is TRBV7-9, the J gene TRBJ2-2, with D unresolved. The CDR3 contains 12 residues. Germline V CDR1 and CDR2: SEHNR, FQNEAQ (reference sequence). V lost 2 bases, J lost 5 bases, and 3 bases lay in between. The CDR3 DNA follows: TGTGCCAGCAGCTTATTTACCGGGGAGCTGTTTTTT. Amino acid sequence: CASSLFTGELFF.

The chain has TRBV18 and TRBJ2-5, with D tentatively TRBD2 (5 bases). Trimming took 2 bases from V and 1 from J, leaving 8 bases between them. CDR3 length: 14 residues. Germline V lookup: CDR1 KGHSH, CDR2 LQKENI. The CDR3 is CASSPRGSQETQYF. In DNA form, the CDR3 reads TGTGCCAGCTCACCAAGAGGGTCCCAAGAGACCCAGTACTTC.

The chain recombines TRBV11-2 with TRBJ1-1; tentative D call: TRBD1 (5 bases). V was shortened by 5 bases and J by 0 bases, with 10 bases between the two germline ends. Germline V gives CDR1 SGHAT, CDR2 FQNNGV. The CDR3 has 14 residues. CDR3 in amino acids: CASSRDGLNTEAFF. CDR3 DNA: TGTGCCAGCAGCCGGGACGGGCTGAACACTGAAGCTTTCTTT.

V is TRBV3-1 (or the pseudogene TRBV3-2) and J is TRBJ2-1; weak D call: TRBD2 (6 bases). The length of the CDR3 is 17 residues. V was pared by 1 base and J by 3 bases, with 16 bases between. The germline V gene has CDR1 LGHDT and CDR2 YNNKEL (reference sequence). CDR3 sequence: CASSQALGGAYYNEQFF. The DNA of the CDR3 is TGTGCCAGCAGCCAAGCGCTTGGCGGGGCCTACTACAATGAGCAGTTCTTC.

J is TRBJ2-7 and V is TRBV6-5; either TRBD1 or TRBD2 may fit D (5 bases each). The CDR3 sequence is 14 residues long. Looked up from germline, CDR1 is MNHEY and CDR2 is SVGAGI. V was trimmed by 2 bases and J by 3 bases, leaving 11 bases between them. CDR3 nucleotides: TGTGCCAGCAGTTACGAGGGGATCAACTACGAGCAGTACTTC. Translated: CASSYEGINYEQYF.

This chain connects TRBV6-5 to TRBJ1-2; unclear D gene. Germline CDR1 is MNHEY and CDR2 is SVGAGI. The CDR3 totals 13 residues. V was trimmed by 4 bases and J by 4 bases, leaving 10 bases between them. The DNA for the CDR3 is TGTGCCAGCAGTTGGTCGGAATTCTATGGCTACACCTTC. Translated, it gives CASSWSEFYGYTF.